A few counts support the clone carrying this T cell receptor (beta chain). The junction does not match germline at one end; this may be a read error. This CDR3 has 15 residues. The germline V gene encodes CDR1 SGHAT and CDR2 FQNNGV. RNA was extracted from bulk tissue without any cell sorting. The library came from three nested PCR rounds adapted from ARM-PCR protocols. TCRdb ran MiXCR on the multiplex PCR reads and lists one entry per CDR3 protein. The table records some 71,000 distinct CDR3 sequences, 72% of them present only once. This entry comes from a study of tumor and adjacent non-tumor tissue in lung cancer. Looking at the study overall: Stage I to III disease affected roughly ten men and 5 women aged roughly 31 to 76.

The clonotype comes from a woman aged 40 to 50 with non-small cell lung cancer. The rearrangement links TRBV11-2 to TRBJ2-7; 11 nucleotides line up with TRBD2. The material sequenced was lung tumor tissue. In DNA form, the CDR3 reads TGTGCTAGCAGTCACGCCGGGACTAGCGGATACGAGCAGTACTTC. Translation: CASSHAGTSGYEQYF.